This TCR beta chain was documented in a study of CD8 T cells in ankylosing spondylitis. Points from the study as a whole: Existing reports had already noted some motif variants in reactive arthritis synovial fluid and blood. The authors reported significant enrichment of disease-linked clones in matched ankylosing spondylitis synovial fluid. The disease-linked clones had a CD8+ phenotype and low blood frequencies.

CDR3 length: 17 amino acids. Trimming cost V 1 base and J 4 bases; bases outside gene matches: 9. Germline V lookup: CDR1 LGHNA, CDR2 YSLEER. This clonotype came up a few times. Its antigen remains unidentified. As the method for making TCR beta libraries, quantitative 5'-RACE with molecular barcodes was used. TCRdb processed the 5' RACE reads anew with MiXCR; each CDR3 protein has one entry. The sample has hundreds of thousands of distinct CDR3 sequences; around 7.8% are singletons. This sequence joins TRBV4-3 and TRBJ1-2; 10 bases agree with TRBD1. Sequenced: blood, either unsorted or a sorted T cell fraction (not recorded which). The TCR originated in a male donor with ankylosing spondylitis or in good health (not recorded which). CDR3 coding DNA: TGCGCCAGCAGCCAAGGGGCCGGGACAGGGGACATCTATGGCTACACCTTC. This gives the protein CASSQGAGTGDIYGYTF.